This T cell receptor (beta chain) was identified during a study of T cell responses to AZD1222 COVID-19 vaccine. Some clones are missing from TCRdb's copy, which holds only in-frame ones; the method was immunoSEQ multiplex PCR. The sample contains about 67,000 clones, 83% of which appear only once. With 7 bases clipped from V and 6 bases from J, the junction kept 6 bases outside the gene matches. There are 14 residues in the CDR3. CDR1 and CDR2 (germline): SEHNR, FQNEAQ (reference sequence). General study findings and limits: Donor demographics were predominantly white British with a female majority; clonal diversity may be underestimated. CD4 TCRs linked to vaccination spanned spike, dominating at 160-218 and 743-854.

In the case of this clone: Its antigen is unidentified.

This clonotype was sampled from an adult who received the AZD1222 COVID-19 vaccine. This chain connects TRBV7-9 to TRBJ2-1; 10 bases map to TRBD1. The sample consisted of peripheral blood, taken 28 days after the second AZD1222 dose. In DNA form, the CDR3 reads TGTGCCAGCACCCAGACAGGGGGCGGCAATGAGCAGTTCTTC. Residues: CASTQTGGGNEQFF.